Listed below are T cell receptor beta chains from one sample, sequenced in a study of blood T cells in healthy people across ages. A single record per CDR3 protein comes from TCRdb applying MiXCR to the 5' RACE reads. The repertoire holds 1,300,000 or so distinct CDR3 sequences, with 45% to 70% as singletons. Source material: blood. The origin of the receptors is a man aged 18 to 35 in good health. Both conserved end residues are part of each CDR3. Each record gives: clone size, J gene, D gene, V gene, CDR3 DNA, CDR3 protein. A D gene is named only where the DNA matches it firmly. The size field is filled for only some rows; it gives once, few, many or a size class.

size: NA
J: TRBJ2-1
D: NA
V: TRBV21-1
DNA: TGTGCCAGCAGCAAACGGGAGGGCGCTATCAATGAGCAGTTCTTC
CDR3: CASSKREGAINEQFF

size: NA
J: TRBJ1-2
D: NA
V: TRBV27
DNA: TGTGCCAGCGGTTCCCCCGACAGTTACTATGGCTACACCTTC
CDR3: CASGSPDSYYGYTF

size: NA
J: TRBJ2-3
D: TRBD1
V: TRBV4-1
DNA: TGCGCCAGCAGCAGGGACAGGGGGGGGGATACGCAGTATTTT
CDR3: CASSRDRGGDTQYF

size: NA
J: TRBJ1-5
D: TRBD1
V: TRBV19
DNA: TGTGCCAGTAGTTCCCCGGGACAGGGCCCGACAGCCCAGCATTTT
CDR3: CASSSPGQGPTAQHF

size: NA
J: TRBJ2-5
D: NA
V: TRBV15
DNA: TGTGCCACCAGCAGAGACGTCTTCCAAGAGACCCAGTACTTC
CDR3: CATSRDVFQETQYF

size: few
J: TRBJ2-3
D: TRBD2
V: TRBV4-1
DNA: TGCGCCAGCAGCCAAGCACACGGGGGGAACACAGATACGCAGTATTTT
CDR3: CASSQAHGGNTDTQYF

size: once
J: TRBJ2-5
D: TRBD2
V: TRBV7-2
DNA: TGTGCCAGCAGCTTAGTAGGGAGACTAGCGGGGGGCGGGGAGACCCAGTACTTC
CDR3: CASSLVGRLAGGGETQYF

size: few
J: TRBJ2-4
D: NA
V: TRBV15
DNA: TGTGCCACCAGCAGAACTTATGTTACCAAAAACATTCAGTACTTC
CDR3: CATSRTYVTKNIQYF

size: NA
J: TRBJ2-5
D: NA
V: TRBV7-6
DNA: TGTGCCAGCAGCACCGGCCCAAACGAGCGGTACTTC
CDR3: CASSTGPNERYF

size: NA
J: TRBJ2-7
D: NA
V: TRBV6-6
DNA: TGTGCCAGCAGTTATAGGGGGGAGCTAGGGTCCTACGAGCAGTACTTC
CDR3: CASSYRGELGSYEQYF

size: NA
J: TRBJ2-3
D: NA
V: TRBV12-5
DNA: TGTGCTAGTGGTTTTCGGCAGGGTGGCACAGATACGCAGTATTTT
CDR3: CASGFRQGGTDTQYF

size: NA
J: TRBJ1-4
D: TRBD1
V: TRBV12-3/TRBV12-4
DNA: TGTGCCAGCAGCTGCGGACAGGGCACTGAAAAACTGTTTTTT
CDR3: CASSCGQGTEKLFF

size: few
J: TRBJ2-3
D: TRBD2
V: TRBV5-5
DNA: TGTGCCAGCAGCACGGGAGGTAGATGGACAGATACGCAGTATTTT
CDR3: CASSTGGRWTDTQYF

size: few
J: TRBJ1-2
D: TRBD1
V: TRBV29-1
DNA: TGCAGCGCGGCCGGGACAGGGAGCCCTAACTATGGCTACACCTTC
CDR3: CSAAGTGSPNYGYTF

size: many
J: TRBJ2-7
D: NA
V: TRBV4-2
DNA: TGTGCCAGCAGCCAAGATACCGACAGTTCAAACGAGCAGTACTTC
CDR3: CASSQDTDSSNEQYF

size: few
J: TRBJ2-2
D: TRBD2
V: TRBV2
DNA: TGTGCCAGCAGGCGACTAGCGGGGGGGCGTACCGGGGAGCTGTTTTTT
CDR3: CASRRLAGGRTGELFF

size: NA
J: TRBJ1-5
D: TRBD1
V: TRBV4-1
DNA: TGCGCCAGCAGCCCAGGAGGGACAGGGAAAAATCAGCCCCAGCATTTT
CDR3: CASSPGGTGKNQPQHF

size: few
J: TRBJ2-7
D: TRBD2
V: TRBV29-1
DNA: TGCAGCGTTGTGGTGCCTAGCGGGAGGATACCCTACGAGCAGTACTTC
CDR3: CSVVVPSGRIPYEQYF

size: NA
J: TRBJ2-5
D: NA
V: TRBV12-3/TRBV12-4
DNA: TGTGCCAGCAGTTTTATTCCCCGGATAGGCGAGACCCAGTACTTC
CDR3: CASSFIPRIGETQYF

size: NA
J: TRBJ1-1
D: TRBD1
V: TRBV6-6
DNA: TGTGCCAGCAGTCAACAGGGGTTTGGAGCTTTCTTT
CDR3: CASSQQGFGAFF

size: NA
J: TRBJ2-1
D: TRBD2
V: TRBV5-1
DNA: TGCGCCAGCAGAGCGGGGGGTACAAATGAGCAGTTCTTC
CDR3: CASRAGGTNEQFF

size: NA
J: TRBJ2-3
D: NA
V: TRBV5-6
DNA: TGTGCCAGCAGCTTGACAGAGTCGGATACGCAGTATTTT
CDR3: CASSLTESDTQYF

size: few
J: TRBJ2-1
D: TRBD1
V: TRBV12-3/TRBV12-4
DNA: TGTGCCAGCAGTTTGAGTGGGACAGGGGTCTACAATGAGCAGTTCTTC
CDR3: CASSLSGTGVYNEQFF

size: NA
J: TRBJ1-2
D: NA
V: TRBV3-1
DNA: TGTGCCAGCAGCCAACTCGGGGAAGGGGATAACTATGGCTACACCTTC
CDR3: CASSQLGEGDNYGYTF

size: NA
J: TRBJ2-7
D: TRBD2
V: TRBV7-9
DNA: TGTGCCAGCAGCTTAAGATCTGTTACCGGGGGGGGCGAGCAGTACTTC
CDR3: CASSLRSVTGGGEQYF

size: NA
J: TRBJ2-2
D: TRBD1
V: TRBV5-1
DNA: TGCGCCAGCAGCTCCTGGGACAGGGTGAACACCGGGGAGCTGTTTTTT
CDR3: CASSSWDRVNTGELFF

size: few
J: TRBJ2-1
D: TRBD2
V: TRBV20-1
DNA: TGCAGTGGATTAGCGGGAGAAGTTTTCAATGAGCAGTTCTTC
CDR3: CSGLAGEVFNEQFF

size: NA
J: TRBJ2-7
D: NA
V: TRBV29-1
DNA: TGCAGCGTTACGGGACTGGGGATGTTCGAGCAGTACTTC
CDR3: CSVTGLGMFEQYF

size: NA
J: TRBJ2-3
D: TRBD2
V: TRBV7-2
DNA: TGTGCCAGCAGCTCCGTAGCGGGGGGAGCAGATACGCAGTATTTT
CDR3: CASSSVAGGADTQYF

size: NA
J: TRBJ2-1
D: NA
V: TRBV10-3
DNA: TGTGCCATCAGTGAGTACGGGGGAGAGGGTGAGCAGTTCTTC
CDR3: CAISEYGGEGEQFF

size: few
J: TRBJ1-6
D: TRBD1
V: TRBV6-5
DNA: TGTGCCAGCTCTGACAGGGGAACCTATAATTCACCCCTCCACTTT
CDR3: CASSDRGTYNSPLHF

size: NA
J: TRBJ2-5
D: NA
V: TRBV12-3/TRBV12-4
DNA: TGTGCCAGCAGTCTCTTTAAGGTTGAGCAGTACTTC
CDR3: CASSLFKVEQYF

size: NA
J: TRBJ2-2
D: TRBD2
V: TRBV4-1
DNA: TGCGCCAGCAGCCAAGAATGGCTAGCGGGAGGCGGGCTGTTTTTT
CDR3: CASSQEWLAGGGLFF

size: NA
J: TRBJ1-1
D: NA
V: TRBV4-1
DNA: TGCGCCAGCAGCCAAGTTCCTCCCAGGGCGCGGGCGTATACTGGAGCTTTCTTT
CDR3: CASSQVPPRARAYTGAFF

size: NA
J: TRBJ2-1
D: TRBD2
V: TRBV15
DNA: TGTGCCACCAGCAGAGGCAAGCGGGAGGGCAATGAGCAGTTCTTC
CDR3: CATSRGKREGNEQFF

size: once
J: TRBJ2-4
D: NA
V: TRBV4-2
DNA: TGTGCCAGCAGCCAAGATCAGGTTGCCAAAAACATTCAGTACTTC
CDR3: CASSQDQVAKNIQYF

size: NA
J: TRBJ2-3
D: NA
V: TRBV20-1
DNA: TGCAGTGCTAGAGCAGAACTAGGAACAGATACGCAGTATTTT
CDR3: CSARAELGTDTQYF